This T cell receptor beta chain was captured by sequencing in a study of beta chain features in type 1 diabetes. Whole-study findings and limits: Moderately but significantly shorter TCRB CDR3s were found in Type 1 diabetes patients in all four CD4+ subsets. More deletions and fewer insertions at VDJ junctions were seen in type 1 diabetes patients.

As every portion of the isolated RNA was reverse transcribed, the sequencing read expressed TCRB transcripts. The assay was immunoSEQ multiplex PCR, and TCRdb's table has in-frame clones only and misses some. Here the sample spans 600,000 to 750,000 clones, around 12% being singletons. This clone was found a few times. Its target is not known. Germline CDR1 SQVTM, CDR2 ANQGSEA. The CDR3 contains 13 residues. The ends were cut back, 6 bases at V and 4 bases at J, with 15 bases in the middle. Sequencing was done on a sample of naive CD4+ T cells from blood. The rearrangement uses TRBV29-1 and TRBJ1-2; D might be TRBD1 (6 bases). The receptor was derived from a man younger than 40 with type 1 diabetes. The CDR3 coding sequence is TGCAGCGTGGGACACCAGTACTCCTATGGCTACACCTTC. Its protein product is CSVGHQYSYGYTF. Full variable domain (outside the CDR3, taken from reference TRBV29-1 and TRBJ1-2): SAVISQKPSRDICQRGTSLTIQCQVDSQVTMMFWYRQQPGQSLTLIATANQGSEATYESGFVIDKFPISRPNLTFSTLTVSNMSPEDSSIYLCSVGHQYSYGYTFGSGTRLTVV.